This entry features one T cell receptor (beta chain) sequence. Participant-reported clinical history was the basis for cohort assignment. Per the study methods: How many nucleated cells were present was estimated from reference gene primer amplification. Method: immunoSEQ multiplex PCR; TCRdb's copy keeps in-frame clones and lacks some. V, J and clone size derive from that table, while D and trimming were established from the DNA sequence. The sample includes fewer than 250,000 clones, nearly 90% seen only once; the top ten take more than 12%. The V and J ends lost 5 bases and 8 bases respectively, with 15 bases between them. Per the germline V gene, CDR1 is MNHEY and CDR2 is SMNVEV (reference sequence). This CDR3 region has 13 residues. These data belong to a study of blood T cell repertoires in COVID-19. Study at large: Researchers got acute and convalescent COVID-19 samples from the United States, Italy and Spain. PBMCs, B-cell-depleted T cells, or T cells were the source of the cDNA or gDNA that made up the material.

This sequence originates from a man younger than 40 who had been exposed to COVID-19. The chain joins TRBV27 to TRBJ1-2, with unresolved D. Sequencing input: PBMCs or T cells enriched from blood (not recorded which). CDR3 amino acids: CASSPRPGEGYTF. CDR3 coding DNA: TGTGCCAGCAGTCCCAGGCCTGGCGAGGGCTACACCTTC.